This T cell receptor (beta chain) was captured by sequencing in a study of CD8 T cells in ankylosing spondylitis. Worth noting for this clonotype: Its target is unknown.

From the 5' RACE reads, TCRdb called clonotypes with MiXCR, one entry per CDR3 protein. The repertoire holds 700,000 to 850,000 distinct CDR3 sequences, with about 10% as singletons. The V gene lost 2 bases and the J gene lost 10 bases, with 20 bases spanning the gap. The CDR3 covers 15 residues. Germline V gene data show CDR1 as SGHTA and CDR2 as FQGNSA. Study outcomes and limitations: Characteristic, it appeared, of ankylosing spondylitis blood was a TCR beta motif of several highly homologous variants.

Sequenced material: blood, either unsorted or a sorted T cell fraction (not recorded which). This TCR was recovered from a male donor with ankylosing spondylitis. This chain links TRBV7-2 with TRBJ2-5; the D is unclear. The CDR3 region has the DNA TGTGCCAGCAGCTTATTACTCTGGGCCGTGAATAACCAGTACTTC. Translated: CASSLLLWAVNNQYF.